This T cell receptor beta chain originates from a study of T cell changes during pregnancy in multiple sclerosis. The CDR3 runs 13 residues. Germline CDR1 reads SQVTM; CDR2 reads ANQGSEA. Repertoires were generated with immunoSEQ multiplex PCR, while TCRdb's copy carries only in-frame clones and drops some. The table lists about 40,000 clones, around 94% of them singletons. This receptor was taken from a female donor with multiple sclerosis, enrolled in a pregnancy study. Sequencing used CD4+ T cells from peripheral blood mononuclear cells, obtained before pregnancy. This sequence joins TRBV29-1 and TRBJ2-7, with TRBD2 identical over 9 bases. CDR3 in amino acids: CSYSVSGRGEQYF. As DNA, the CDR3 is TGCAGTTATTCGGTTAGCGGGAGAGGCGAGCAGTACTTC.